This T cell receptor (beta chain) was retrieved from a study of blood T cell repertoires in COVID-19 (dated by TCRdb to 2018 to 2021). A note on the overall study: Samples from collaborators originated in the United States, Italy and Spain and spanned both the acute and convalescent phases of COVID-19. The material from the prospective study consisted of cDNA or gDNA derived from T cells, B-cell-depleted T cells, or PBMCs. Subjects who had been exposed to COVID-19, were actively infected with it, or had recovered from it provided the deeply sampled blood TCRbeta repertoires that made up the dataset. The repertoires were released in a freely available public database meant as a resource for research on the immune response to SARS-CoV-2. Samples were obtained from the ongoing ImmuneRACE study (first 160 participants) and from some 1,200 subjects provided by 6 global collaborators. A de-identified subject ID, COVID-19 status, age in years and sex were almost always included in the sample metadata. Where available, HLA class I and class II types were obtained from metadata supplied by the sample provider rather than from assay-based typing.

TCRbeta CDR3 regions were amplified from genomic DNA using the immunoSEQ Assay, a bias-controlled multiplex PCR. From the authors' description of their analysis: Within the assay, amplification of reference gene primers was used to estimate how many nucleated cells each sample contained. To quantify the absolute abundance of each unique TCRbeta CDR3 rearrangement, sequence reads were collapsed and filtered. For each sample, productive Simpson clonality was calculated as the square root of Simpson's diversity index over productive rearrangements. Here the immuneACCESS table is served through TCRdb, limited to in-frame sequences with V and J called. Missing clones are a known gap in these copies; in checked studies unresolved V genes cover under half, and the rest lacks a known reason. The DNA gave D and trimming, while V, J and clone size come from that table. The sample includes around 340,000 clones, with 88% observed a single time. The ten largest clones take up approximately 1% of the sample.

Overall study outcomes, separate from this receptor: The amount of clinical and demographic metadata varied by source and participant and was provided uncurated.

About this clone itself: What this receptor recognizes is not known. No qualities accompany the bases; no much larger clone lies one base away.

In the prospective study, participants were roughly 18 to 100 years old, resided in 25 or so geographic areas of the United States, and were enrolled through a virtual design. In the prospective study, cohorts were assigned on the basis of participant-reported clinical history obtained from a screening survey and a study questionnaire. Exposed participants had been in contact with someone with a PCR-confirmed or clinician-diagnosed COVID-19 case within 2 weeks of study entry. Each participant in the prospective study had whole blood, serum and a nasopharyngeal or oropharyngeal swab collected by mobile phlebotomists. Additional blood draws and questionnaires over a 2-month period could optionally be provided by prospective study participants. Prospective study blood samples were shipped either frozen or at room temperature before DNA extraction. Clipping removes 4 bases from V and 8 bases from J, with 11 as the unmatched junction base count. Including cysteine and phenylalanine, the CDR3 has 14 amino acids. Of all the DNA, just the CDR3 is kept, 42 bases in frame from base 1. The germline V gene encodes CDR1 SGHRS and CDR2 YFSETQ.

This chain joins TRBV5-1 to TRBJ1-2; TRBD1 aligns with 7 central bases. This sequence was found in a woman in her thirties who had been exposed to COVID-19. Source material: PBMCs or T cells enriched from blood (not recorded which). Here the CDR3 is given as CASSTRTGDLGYTF. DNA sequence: TGCGCCAGCAGCACCCGGACAGGTGATTTGGGCTACACCTTC.